The 32 T cell receptor beta chains reported below all come from one sample, sequenced in a study of blood T cells in healthy people across ages. Next came a second PCR, run for about 7 to 12 cycles, which used a sample-barcoded 5' primer along with a J-beta primer mix. TCRdb analysed the 5' RACE reads with MiXCR anew, one entry per CDR3 protein. The table shows 700,000 or so distinct CDR3 sequences, with around a fifth occurring only once. Sequencing input: blood. These receptors were obtained from a man in his 70s in good health.

The DNA for the CDR3 is TGTGCCACCTCAGTTTCCCCAGGCTACGAGCAGTACTTC. It codes for CATSVSPGYEQYF. The chain is built from TRBV12-3 or TRBV12-4 and TRBJ2-7; no reliable D call. V gave up 10 bases and J gave up 3 bases, with 16 bases separating them. This CDR3 spans 13 amino acids.

J is TRBJ2-1 and V is TRBV7-3; 9 bases line up with TRBD2. J lost 4 bases, V lost 5 bases, and 9 bases had no gene match. The germline V gene encodes CDR1 SGHTA and CDR2 FQGTGA. This CDR3 comprises 16 residues. CDR3 nucleotide sequence: TGTGCCAGCAGCCCCCTTCTAGCGGGACCTTACAATGAGCAGTTCTTC. This gives the protein CASSPLLAGPYNEQFF.

V is TRBV6-6 and J is TRBJ2-7; no clear D gene. The germline V gene has CDR1 MNHNY and CDR2 SVGAGI (reference sequence). The CDR3 extends over 12 amino acids. With 5 bases removed from V and 3 bases from J, the gap between germline ends came to 8 bases. The CDR3 nucleotides are TGTGCCAGCAGTCGGAAGAACTACGAGCAGTACGTC. Translated: CASSRKNYEQYV.

This clonotype came up a few times. The chain employs TRBV9 and TRBJ1-4; 10 bases align to TRBD1. In germline, CDR1 is SGDLS, CDR2 YYNGEE. This CDR3 comprises 15 residues. With 4 bases clipped from V and 8 bases from J, the junction kept 8 bases outside the gene matches. The CDR3 DNA follows: TGTGCCAGCAGCCCCCGACAGGGGGCAATCGAAAAACTGTTTTTT. Translating gives CASSPRQGAIEKLFF.

This clonotype came up many times. The chain is built from TRBV7-2 and TRBJ1-1; 7 nucleotides match TRBD1. V was clipped by 3 bases and J by 4 bases; unmatched bases: 5. The CDR3 covers 14 residues. CDR1 and CDR2 (germline): SGHTA, FQGNSA. The CDR3 is CASSFQGVGTEAFF. The DNA for the CDR3 is TGTGCCAGCAGCTTCCAGGGGGTTGGCACTGAAGCTTTCTTT. Combining the CDR3 with reference TRBV7-2 and TRBJ1-1 gives the whole variable domain GAGVSQSPSNKVTEKGKDVELRCDPISGHTALYWYRQSLGQGLEFLIYFQGNSAPDKSGLPSDRFSAERTGGSVSTLTIQRTQQEDSAVYLCASSFQGVGTEAFFGQGTRLTVV.

The table lists this clonotype with a few counts. This chain connects TRBV6-6 to TRBJ2-7; D is tentatively TRBD1 or TRBD2 (6 bases each). V dropped 0 bases and J dropped 1 base, with 10 bases sitting between them. The CDR3 totals 15 residues. The V gene's germline CDR1 is MNHNY and CDR2 SVGAGI (reference sequence). The CDR3 region is CASSYSRGRSYEQYF. In DNA form, the CDR3 reads TGTGCCAGCAGTTACTCACGGGGGCGATCCTACGAGCAGTACTTC.

The rearrangement uses TRBV28 and TRBJ2-4, with D perhaps matching TRBD1 (5 bases). The CDR3 is made up of 14 amino acids. Trimming removed 6 bases at V and 2 bases at J, with 11 bases between. Germline loops: CDR1 MDHEN, CDR2 SYDVKM. This CDR3 reads CASSPQGPKNIQYF. The CDR3 bases are TGTGCCAGCAGCCCTCAGGGTCCCAAAAACATTCAGTACTTC. The variable domain in full, completed from reference TRBV28 and TRBJ2-4, reads DVKVTQSSRYLVKRTGEKVFLECVQDMDHENMFWYRQDPGLGLRLIYFSYDVKMKEKGDIPEGYSVSREKKERFSLILESASTNQTSMYLCASSPQGPKNIQYFGAGTRLSVL.

This clonotype came up a few times. This chain uses TRBV6-5 with TRBJ1-2, with no clear D. V was shortened by 3 bases and J by 4 bases, with 15 bases between the two germline ends. There are 15 residues in the CDR3. Per the germline V gene, CDR1 is MNHEY and CDR2 is SVGAGI. The CDR3 here is CASSYGGLRIYGYTF. CDR3 sequence (DNA): TGTGCCAGCAGTTATGGCGGTCTAAGGATCTATGGCTACACCTTC.

V gene TRBV20-1 combines with J gene TRBJ2-1; TRBD2 agrees at 7 bases. This CDR3 has 13 residues. Trimming took 1 base from V and 7 from J; bases not matched to a gene: 4. The germline V gene has CDR1 DFQATT and CDR2 SNEGSKA (reference sequence). DNA of the CDR3: TGCAGTGCTAGAGGTCTAGCGGAAAATGAGCAGTTCTTC. It specifies CSARGLAENEQFF.

As DNA, the CDR3 is TGTGCCACCAGTGAGGCTGATGAGACCCAGTACTTC. This encodes CATSEADETQYF. The chain recombines TRBV24-1 with TRBJ2-5; no firm D call. The CDR3 length is 12 residues. CDR1 and CDR2 (germline): KGHDR, SFDVKD. Trimming cost V 4 bases and J 5 bases, with 7 bases left between them.

This clonotype came up a few times. The CDR3 spells CASSRVVTDTQHF. As DNA, the CDR3 is TGTGCCAGCAGCAGGGTGGTCACAGATACGCAGCATTTT. The chain couples TRBV6-5 to TRBJ2-3, with D possibly TRBD1 on 5 matching bases. The closer fit of TRBJ1-5 to the DNA end suggests the J call may be wrong. CDR1 and CDR2 (germline): MNHEY, SVGAGI. CDR3 length: 13 residues.

This chain links TRBV9 with TRBJ2-1, with a weak D call TRBD2 (5 bases). The germline V gene has CDR1 SGDLS and CDR2 YYNGEE. The V end was cut by 3 bases, the J end by 7 bases, with 14 bases between. The CDR3 is 14 amino acids. The CDR3 sequence: CASSDPIERNEQFF. CDR3 sequence (DNA): TGTGCCAGCAGCGATCCGATTGAGCGGAATGAGCAGTTCTTC.

This clonotype was recorded a few times. V gene TRBV3-1 combines with J gene TRBJ2-3, with 9 bases matching TRBD2. J was trimmed by 1 base and V by 4 bases; bases with no gene match: 9. The V gene's germline CDR1 is LGHDT and CDR2 YNNKEL (reference sequence). The CDR3 has 17 amino acids. CDR3 bases: TGTGCCAGCAGCCTTACCCTGACTAGCGGTCGCACAGATACGCAGTATTTT. It is translated as CASSLTLTSGRTDTQYF.

The chain couples TRBV20-1 to TRBJ2-3, with D perhaps being TRBD1 or TRBD2 (5 bases each). Germline loops: CDR1 DFQATT, CDR2 SNEGSKA (reference sequence). The CDR3 covers 13 residues. V lost 8 bases to trimming and J lost 0 bases, with 12 bases between them. The CDR3 spells CSSTGPSTDTQYF. In DNA, the CDR3 is TGCAGTAGTACGGGACCCAGCACAGATACGCAGTATTTT.

The chain combines TRBV4-3 with TRBJ1-2; D not certain. There are 16 residues in the CDR3. Germline loops: CDR1 LGHNA, CDR2 YSLEER. V was shortened by 0 bases and J by 0 bases, with 11 bases between the two germline ends. This CDR3 is CASSQDGQEANYGYTF. CDR3 in DNA: TGCGCCAGCAGCCAAGACGGGCAGGAAGCTAACTATGGCTACACCTTC.

This chain joins TRBV27 and TRBJ2-4, with 7 nucleotides matching TRBD1. The CDR3 sequence is 16 residues long. Germline V gene data show CDR1 as MNHEY and CDR2 as SMNVEV (reference sequence). The trim removed 6 bases at V and 7 bases at J, leaving 15 bases unmatched. The CDR3 DNA is TGTGCCAGCAGCAATACCATCTCCGGGACAGTCAACATTCAGTACTTC. Its translation is CASSNTISGTVNIQYF.

The V call is TRBV10-3, the J call TRBJ2-3; 7 nucleotides align to TRBD2. The length of the CDR3 is 15 residues. Germline assignment: CDR1 ENHRY and CDR2 SYGVKD. V was pared by 2 bases and J by 2 bases, with 4 bases of the junction left unmatched. The CDR3 DNA reads as TGTGCCATCAGTGAGGCGGGGGAAGACACAGATACGCAGTATTTT. Translation: CAISEAGEDTDTQYF.

The gene calls are TRBV9 and TRBJ1-4; 9 positions agree with TRBD1. Germline CDR1 and CDR2: SGDLS and YYNGEE. This CDR3 comprises 15 residues. The V segment lost 3 bases and the J segment 8 bases; nucleotides outside the gene matches: 8. CDR3 protein: CASSALGTGREKLFF. CDR3 coding DNA: TGTGCCAGCAGCGCCCTCGGGACAGGGAGGGAAAAACTGTTTTTT.

This clonotype has a handful of counts. The rearrangement joins TRBV6-6 to TRBJ2-1; 8 bases are shared with TRBD2. With 4 bases clipped from V and 15 bases from J, the junction kept 5 bases outside the gene matches. This CDR3 has 11 amino acids. Germline V gene data show CDR1 as MNHNY and CDR2 as SVGAGI (reference sequence). In DNA, the CDR3 is TGTGCCAGCAGTTCTAGCGGGCTTTTGTTCTTC. Translated, it gives CASSSSGLLFF.

This clonotype was counted a few times. The rearrangement joins TRBV19 to TRBJ1-3, with D maybe TRBD1 (5 bases). V was shortened by 5 bases and J by 0 bases, with 20 bases between the two germline ends. Per the germline V gene, CDR1 is LNHDA and CDR2 is SQIVND (reference sequence). The CDR3 contains 18 residues. CDR3 loop: CASSGTEASLGSGNTIYF. DNA for the CDR3: TGTGCCAGTAGTGGGACGGAAGCTTCCCTCGGCTCTGGAAACACCATATATTTT.

This clonotype was counted between two and nine times. The chain is built from TRBV27 and TRBJ1-1; 8 nucleotides line up with TRBD1. Germline V gene data show CDR1 as MNHEY and CDR2 as SMNVEV (reference sequence). The CDR3 totals 15 residues. With V trimmed by 4 bases and J by 3 bases, 7 bases remained unmatched. Here the CDR3 reads CASSSLGQGDTEAFF. The CDR3 DNA reads TGTGCCAGCAGTTCACTTGGACAGGGTGACACTGAAGCTTTCTTT.

This sequence joins TRBV29-1 and TRBJ1-5; no clear D gene. Germline V gives CDR1 SQVTM, CDR2 ANQGSEA. Trimming took off 6 bases at V and 2 bases at J, with 17 bases between the two ends. The CDR3 is made up of 15 amino acids. The CDR3 nucleotides are TGCAGCGTGACCGAATCCTCCCATGGCAATCAGCCCCAGCATTTT. This gives the protein CSVTESSHGNQPQHF.

The chain recombines TRBV11-2 with TRBJ1-2, with D unclear. V lost 5 bases to trimming and J lost 2 bases, with 12 bases between them. This CDR3 comprises 14 residues. The V gene's germline CDR1 is SGHAT and CDR2 FQNNGV. CDR3: CASSRLRDNYGYTF. In DNA form, the CDR3 reads TGTGCCAGCAGCCGCCTCCGAGACAACTATGGCTACACCTTC.

The chain couples TRBV11-2 to TRBJ2-6; TRBD1 might be the D (6 bases). CDR1 is SGHAT, CDR2 FQNNGV, per germline. Deletions cut 5 bases from V and 0 bases from J, with 17 bases between. The CDR3 runs to 18 residues. The CDR3 sequence is CASSPIPGQLSGANVLTF. CDR3 nucleotides: TGTGCCAGCAGCCCGATACCGGGACAACTCTCTGGGGCCAACGTCCTGACTTTC.

This clonotype turned up a few times. The chain is built from TRBV29-1 and TRBJ1-1; no reliable D call. Between the trimmed V and J ends, which lost 3 bases and 2 bases, there was a span of 10 bases. Germline assignment: CDR1 SQVTM and CDR2 ANQGSEA. The CDR3 covers 13 residues. The CDR3 spells CSVDDGTNTEAFF. In DNA form, the CDR3 reads TGCAGCGTTGACGACGGAACCAACACTGAAGCTTTCTTT.

In DNA, the CDR3 is TGCAGTGCTACAGGGACTAGCGGGAGCTTTGAGCAGTTCTTC. This sequence encodes CSATGTSGSFEQFF. This chain connects TRBV20-1 to TRBJ2-1, with 14 nucleotides matching TRBD2. Germline CDR1 DFQATT, CDR2 SNEGSKA (reference sequence). V was pared by 4 bases and J by 9 bases, with 5 bases of the junction left unmatched. The CDR3 runs 14 residues.

The rearrangement joins TRBV12-3 or TRBV12-4 to TRBJ2-3; 10 bases line up with TRBD2. V lost 6 bases and J lost 10; bases outside the gene matches: 13. The CDR3 has 15 amino acids. CDR3 loop: CASRSSGLADRAQYF. CDR3 nucleotide sequence: TGTGCCAGCAGATCCTCCGGACTAGCGGACCGTGCGCAGTATTTT.

There are a few counts of this clonotype. The chain uses TRBV20-1 and TRBJ2-5, with 8 bases lining up with TRBD2. CDR3 length equals 11 residues. Trimming took 6 bases from V and 6 from J; bases not matched to a gene: 3. CDR1 and CDR2 (germline): DFQATT, SNEGSKA (reference sequence). The CDR3 nucleotides read TGCAGTGCCAGGACTAGCCAGACCCAGTACTTC. The encoded protein is CSARTSQTQYF.

The chain recombines TRBV6-1 with TRBJ1-2; D might be TRBD1 (5 bases). CDR1 MNHNS and CDR2 SASEGT come from the germline V gene. The CDR3 length is 15 residues. V lost 1 base and J 5 bases, leaving 14 bases between the germline ends. The chain's CDR3 is CASSEGPGTVYGYTF. As DNA, the CDR3 is TGTGCCAGCAGTGAAGGTCCCGGGACGGTATATGGCTACACCTTC.

This clonotype was seen a handful of times. This rearrangement joins TRBV5-1 to TRBJ2-1, with 9 nucleotides matching TRBD2. V trimming: 1 base; J trimming: 1 base; junction bases outside the gene matches: 6. This CDR3 comprises 17 residues. Per germline, CDR1 SGHRS and CDR2 YFSETQ. CDR3 in amino acids: CASSLLASGKSYNEQFF. The CDR3 DNA is TGCGCCAGCAGCTTGCTGGCTAGCGGGAAGTCCTACAATGAGCAGTTCTTC.

The rearrangement uses TRBV7-2 and TRBJ1-1; D gene unclear. The CDR3 length is 13 residues. Trimming removed 3 bases from V and 7 bases from J, with 12 bases in between. Germline V lookup: CDR1 SGHTA, CDR2 FQGNSA. CDR3 protein: CASSFNWEVEAFF. For the CDR3, the DNA is TGTGCCAGCAGCTTCAATTGGGAGGTTGAAGCTTTCTTT.

The chain uses TRBV7-3 and TRBJ2-1, with 7 bases aligning to TRBD2. The CDR3 is 14 amino acids. Trimming removed 6 bases from V and 8 bases from J; junction bases left unmatched: 10. Germline V CDR1 and CDR2: SGHTA, FQGTGA. The CDR3 sequence is CASRGGSMGDEQFF. CDR3 bases: TGTGCCAGCAGAGGCGGGAGTATGGGTGATGAGCAGTTCTTC. Based on the CDR3 plus reference TRBV7-3 and TRBJ2-1, the full variable domain is GAGVSQTPSNKVTEKGKYVELRCDPISGHTALYWYRQSLGQGPEFLIYFQGTGAADDSGLPNDRFFAVRPEGSVSTLKIQRTERGDSAVYLCASRGGSMGDEQFFGPGTRLTVL.